The entry that follows covers one T cell receptor (beta chain) sequence. The data derive from a study of blood T cell repertoires in COVID-19. About the study: Acute-phase and convalescent COVID-19 samples originated in the United States, Italy and Spain.

In the source study's methods: Estimation of nucleated cell counts was performed using reference gene primer amplification. Measured with immunoSEQ multiplex PCR; TCRdb has only the in-frame clones, and not every one. V, J and clone size are those of that table, while D and trimming were read from the DNA. The sample holds approximately 290,000 clones; about 89% are singletons and the top ten take roughly 0.8%. The germline CDR1 and CDR2 sequences are WSHSY and SAAADI. The CDR3 length is 15 residues. Trimming removed 1 base at V and 2 bases at J, with 10 bases between. Sequenced sample: peripheral blood. This receptor was identified in a man aged 25-45 years with acute or convalescent COVID-19. The chain combines TRBV10-2 with TRBJ2-3; the D gene is possibly TRBD2 (5 bases). The CDR3 loop is CASSEFSETTDTQYF. The CDR3, as DNA: TGCGCCAGCAGTGAGTTTAGCGAGACCACAGATACGCAGTATTTT.